Presented here are 14 T cell receptor beta chains from one specimen sequenced in a study of CD8+ T cells in alopecia areata. Extracted from the samples, RNA was reverse transcribed into cDNA to serve as the sequencing template. Here immunoSEQ multiplex PCR was the method, and the copy in TCRdb shows in-frame clones only, minus some. The sample contains some 130,000 clones, 49% of which appear only once. The specimen comprised CD8+ T cells sorted from blood, sampled at week 0. The source is a human donor with alopecia areata.

This sequence joins TRBV29-1 and TRBJ2-7; D gene uncertain. In germline, CDR1 is SQVTM, CDR2 ANQGSEA. This CDR3 is 11 amino acids long. Deletions cut 3 bases from V and 1 base from J, with 4 bases between. DNA of the CDR3: TGCAGCGTTGACGATTCCTACGAGCAGTACTTC. Protein sequence: CSVDDSYEQYF.

This clone was seen more than once but under ten times. The chain recombines TRBV15 with TRBJ2-7, with TRBD1 matching 7 bases. The germline gives CDR1 LNHNV, CDR2 YYDKDF (reference sequence). There are 12 residues in the CDR3. After removal of 2 bases from V and 7 bases from J, the junction contained 2 bases not matched to a gene. The CDR3 coding sequence is TGTGCCACCAGCAGACCGACAGGGGAGCAGTACTTC. Protein sequence: CATSRPTGEQYF.

The rearrangement uses TRBV5-4 and TRBJ2-4, with TRBD1 matching 10 bases. This CDR3 region has 13 residues. Germline lookup yields CDR1 SGHNT and CDR2 YYREEE (reference sequence). After removal of 9 bases from V and 9 bases from J, the junction contained 9 bases not matched to a gene. The CDR3 DNA is TGTGCCAACTGGGACAGGGGAGGTGGCATTCAGTACTTC. This gives the protein CANWDRGGGIQYF. The full variable domain, with the rest looked up from reference TRBV5-4 and TRBJ2-4, is ETGVTQSPTHLIKTRGQQVTLRCSSQSGHNTVSWYQQALGQGPQFIFQYYREEENGRGNFPPRFSGLQFPNYSSELNVNALELDDSALYLCANWDRGGGIQYFGAGTRLSVL.

This clone has more than one count but fewer than ten. The genes are TRBV5-1 and TRBJ2-5; D tentatively fits TRBD1 or TRBD2 (5 bases each). Trimming took 5 bases from V and 5 from J, leaving 10 bases between them. The CDR3 loop spans 12 amino acids. The germline V gene has CDR1 SGHRS and CDR2 YFSETQ. The CDR3 loop reads CASRGRWETQYF. DNA for the CDR3: TGCGCCAGCAGGGGACGATGGGAGACCCAGTACTTC.

The rearrangement links TRBV27 to TRBJ1-5, with D perhaps TRBD1 (5 bases). Germline V lookup: CDR1 MNHEY, CDR2 SMNVEV (reference sequence). Trimming shortened V by 6 bases and J by 8 bases, and 17 bases separated the two germline ends. The CDR3 is 14 amino acids. The CDR3, as DNA: TGTGCCAGCAGAGGGCTTCCGGGGCTGGAGCCCCAGCATTTT. It codes for CASRGLPGLEPQHF.

The J gene is TRBJ1-6, the V gene TRBV23-1, with D perhaps TRBD1 (5 bases). TRBV23-1 qualifies as an ORF whose function is uncertain. The CDR3 contains 16 residues. Deletions cut 3 bases from V and 10 bases from J, with 19 bases between. As DNA, the CDR3 is TGCGCCAGCAGTCAGTGGGCGGGCAGGGCGAGCTCACCCCTCCACTTT. Protein sequence: CASSQWAGRASSPLHF.

The chain links TRBV13 to TRBJ1-2, with D unresolved. Trimming removed 1 base at V and 3 bases at J, with 9 bases between. CDR3 length: 14 amino acids. CDR1 is PRHDT and CDR2 is FYEKMQ in the germline V gene (reference sequence). The CDR3 reads CASSLVSGYYGYTF. The CDR3 nucleotides are TGTGCCAGCAGCTTAGTTTCAGGATACTATGGCTACACCTTC.

A few counts support this clone. This chain uses TRBV27 with TRBJ2-7; D unclear. Trimming pared 5 bases from V and 3 bases from J, leaving 14 bases between. From germline, CDR1 is MNHEY and CDR2 SMNVEV (reference sequence). The CDR3 runs to 14 residues. In DNA, the CDR3 is TGTGCCAGCAGTCCGTGGCAATGGAGCTACGAGCAGTACTTC. This codes for CASSPWQWSYEQYF.

This clone was counted once. J is TRBJ2-7 and V is TRBV5-6, with 10 bases lining up with TRBD2. CDR1 is SGHDT, CDR2 YYEEEE, per germline. Losses at the gene ends were 0 bases for V and 2 bases for J; bases not matched to a gene: 5. This CDR3 has 16 residues. CDR3 amino acids: CASSLVASGGPYEQYF. The CDR3 DNA is TGTGCCAGCAGCTTGGTGGCTAGCGGGGGACCCTACGAGCAGTACTTC.

The V and J genes are TRBV5-6 and TRBJ2-6; D not certain. The CDR3 has 15 amino acids. V lost 0 bases and J lost 4, with 8 bases in between. Germline CDR1 reads SGHDT; CDR2 reads YYEEEE. CDR3 coding DNA: TGTGCCAGCAGCTTGGGAGTGTCCGGGGCCAACGTCCTGACTTTC. This codes for CASSLGVSGANVLTF.

This chain joins TRBV6-6 and TRBJ2-7, with D tentatively TRBD2 (6 bases). The germline V gene encodes CDR1 MNHNY and CDR2 SVGAGI (reference sequence). The CDR3 runs to 11 residues. The V gene lost 6 bases and the J gene lost 6 bases, with 9 bases spanning the gap. Here the CDR3 reads CASSPGSEQYF. CDR3 sequence (DNA): TGTGCCAGCAGCCCCGGGAGCGAGCAGTACTTC.

J is TRBJ2-1 and V is TRBV27, with a tentative D call TRBD1 (6 bases). CDR1 is MNHEY and CDR2 is SMNVEV in the germline V gene (reference sequence). CDR3 length equals 15 residues. The V end lost 3 bases, the J end lost 2 bases, and 11 bases lay between the germline ends. The CDR3 sequence: CASSLGQGPYNEQFF. The CDR3 coding sequence is TGTGCCAGCAGTTTGGGGCAGGGGCCCTACAATGAGCAGTTCTTC.

This sequence joins TRBV2 and TRBJ1-2; no firm D call. This CDR3 is built from 15 residues. Trimming removed 0 bases at V and 2 bases at J, with 10 bases between. CDR1 and CDR2 (germline): SNHLY, FYNNEI. The CDR3 DNA reads TGTGCCAGCAGTGAAGCGGTCGACACAAACTATGGCTACACCTTC. This encodes CASSEAVDTNYGYTF.

In DNA form, the CDR3 reads TGTGCCAGCAGTGTGGCAGTGAACACCGGGGAGCTGTTTTTT. It is translated as CASSVAVNTGELFF. This sequence joins TRBV2 and TRBJ2-2, with no clear D. This CDR3 contains 14 residues. CDR1 and CDR2 (germline): SNHLY, FYNNEI. The germline V and J ends were trimmed by 4 bases and 1 base, with 7 bases remaining between them.